Sequencing of this T cell receptor (beta chain) was carried out in a study of blood T cell repertoires in COVID-19 (dated by TCRdb to 2018 to 2020). As for the study more broadly: Samples covering the acute and convalescent phases of COVID-19 were provided by collaborators in the United States, Italy and Spain. The prospective study material was composed of cDNA or gDNA derived from T cells, B-cell-depleted T cells, or PBMCs. The dataset comprised deeply sampled blood TCRbeta repertoires from subjects exposed to, actively infected with, or recovered from COVID-19. The repertoires were released in a freely available public database meant as a resource for research on the immune response to SARS-CoV-2. Samples were obtained from the ongoing ImmuneRACE study (first 160 participants) and from 1,254 subjects provided by 6 global collaborators. A de-identified subject ID, COVID-19 status, age in years and sex were almost always included in the sample metadata. HLA class I and class II types, where available, came from metadata supplied by the sample provider rather than from assay-based typing. Broad study findings and their caveats: How much clinical and demographic metadata was included differed by source and by participant, and the metadata was provided uncurated.

The immunoSEQ Assay, a bias-controlled multiplex PCR, was used to amplify TCRbeta CDR3 regions from genomic DNA. Regarding the original processing steps: The number of nucleated cells in each sample was estimated by amplification of reference gene primers within the assay. To quantify the absolute abundance of each unique TCRbeta CDR3 rearrangement, sequence reads were collapsed and filtered. For each sample, productive Simpson clonality was calculated by taking the square root of Simpson's diversity index across productive rearrangements. The immuneACCESS repertoire file appears here via TCRdb, limited to in-frame rearrangements. These files lack a portion of the clones; in checked studies, under half of the deficit traces to unresolved V genes, and the cause of the others is not known. V and J calls and clone size are copied from that table; D and trimming were computed from the DNA. In this sample the table shows about 170,000 clones, approximately 84% of which occur a single time. In total, the top ten clones hold over 2.5% of the sample.

Each collaborating institution followed its own protocols to collect whole blood in K2EDTA tubes. For TCRbeta analysis, collaborator samples were shipped as frozen whole blood, as isolated PBMCs, or as DNA extracted from either sample type. To note about this clone: Its antigen remains unidentified. No per-base quality is available; no much larger clone lies one base away.

The CDR3 spans 18 residues, from the cysteine through the phenylalanine. The sequence is cut down to CDR3 DNA, 54 bases in frame from base 1. The germline V gene gives CDR1 as KGHSH and CDR2 as LQKENI. The germline V end is reduced by 2 bases and the J end by 2 bases; junction bases left unmatched: 8. The receptor was isolated from a human donor with acute or convalescent COVID-19. The donor label of this sample is uncertain. Recombination linked TRBV18 to TRBJ2-1; 11 bases in between match TRBD2. The specimen was peripheral blood. CDR3 sequence: CASSPTGTSGGAYNEQFF. The DNA reads TGTGCCAGCTCACCAACGGGGACTAGCGGCGGCGCCTACAATGAGCAGTTCTTC. Reference TRBV18 and TRBJ2-1 proteins supply the regions before and after the CDR3; the full variable domain is: NAGVMQNPRHLVRRRGQEARLRCSPMKGHSHVYWYRQLPEEGLKFMVYLQKENIIDESGMPKERFSAEFPKEGPSILRIQQVVRGDSAAYFCASSPTGTSGGAYNEQFFGPGTRLTVL.